This TCR beta chain was captured by sequencing in a study of blood T cells in healthy people across ages. Study conclusions and caveats: Per-million-T-cell TCR beta diversity fell roughly linearly with age. Considered underestimates were the diversity estimates obtained from one million T cells.

Next came a second PCR, run for about 6 to 12 cycles, which used a sample-barcoded 5' primer along with a J-beta primer mix. Each cDNA molecule was tagged by a template-switch adaptor that had 12 random nucleotides. All samples yielded 2.5 million or more CDR3-containing paired-end reads. Using its own MiXCR run on the 5' RACE reads, TCRdb lists one record per CDR3 protein. The sample contains about 1.8 million distinct CDR3 sequences, about 50% of which appear only once. The V segment lost 1 base and the J segment 9 bases; nucleotides outside the gene matches: 6. From germline, CDR1 is LGHNT and CDR2 FRNRAP. CDR3 size: 14 residues. As for this clonotype: The antigen remains undetermined.

This clonotype was obtained from a woman aged 40 to 55 in good health. This chain joins TRBV12-5 and TRBJ2-1; 7 nucleotides match TRBD2. The sequenced material came from blood. CDR3 in DNA: TGTGCTAGTGGTTTGGATTTGGGGGGGATTGAGCAGTTCTTC. It is translated as CASGLDLGGIEQFF.